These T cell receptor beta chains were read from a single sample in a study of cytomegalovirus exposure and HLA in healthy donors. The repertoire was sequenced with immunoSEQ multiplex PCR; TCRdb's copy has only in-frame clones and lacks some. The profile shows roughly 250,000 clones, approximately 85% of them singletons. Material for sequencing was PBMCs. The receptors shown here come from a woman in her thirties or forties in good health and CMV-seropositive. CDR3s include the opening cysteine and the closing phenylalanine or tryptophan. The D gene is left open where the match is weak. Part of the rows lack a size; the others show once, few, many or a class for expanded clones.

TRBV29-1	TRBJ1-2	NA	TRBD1	TGCAGCGTAGTCCCCGGGACAGCGCTTCGCGGCTACACCTTC	CSVVPGTALRGYTF
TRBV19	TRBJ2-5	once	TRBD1	TGTGCCAGTAGTATAGGGGGACAGGGGACGGAGACCCAGTACTTC	CASSIGGQGTETQYF
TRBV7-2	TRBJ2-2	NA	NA	TGTGCCAGCAGCTTAACACCGAACACCGGGGAGCTGTTTTTT	CASSLTPNTGELFF
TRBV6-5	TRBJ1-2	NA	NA	TGTGCCAGCAGCCTAACAGCTAACTATGGCTACACCTTC	CASSLTANYGYTF
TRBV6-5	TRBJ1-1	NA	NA	TGTGCCAGCAGTTACTCCGCGGGGCAGAACACTGAAGCTTTCTTT	CASSYSAGQNTEAFF
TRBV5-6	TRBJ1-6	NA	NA	TGTGCCAGCAGCTCGACGGACTTGTATGGTTCACCCCTCCACTTT	CASSSTDLYGSPLHF
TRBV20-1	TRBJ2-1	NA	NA	TGCAGTGCTAGATGGGCCTATGAGCAGTTCTTC	CSARWAYEQFF
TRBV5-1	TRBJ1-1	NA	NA	TGCGCCAGCAGCTTGGACGCAGGGAACACTGAAGCTTTCTTT	CASSLDAGNTEAFF
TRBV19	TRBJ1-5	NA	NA	TGTGCCAGTAGTCGGACAGATAGCAATCAGCCCCAGCATTTT	CASSRTDSNQPQHF
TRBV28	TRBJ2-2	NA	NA	TGTGCCAGCAGTTTACAGGATATGGACACCGGGGAGCTGTTTTTT	CASSLQDMDTGELFF
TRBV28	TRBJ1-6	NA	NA	TGTGCCAGCAGTTTTCCAGAGGGAGGGAACCCGAGCTCCTATAATTCACCCCTCCACTTT	CASSFPEGGNPSSYNSPLHF
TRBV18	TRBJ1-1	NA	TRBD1	TGTGCCAGCTCACCCGCGGGTCCAGGGGGCGCAGCTTTCTTT	CASSPAGPGGAAFF
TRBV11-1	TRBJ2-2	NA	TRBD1	TGTGCCAGCATCAGGACAGGGGGCAACACCGGGGAGCTGTTTTTT	CASIRTGGNTGELFF
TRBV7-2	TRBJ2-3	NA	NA	TGTGCCAGCAGCCTAGGACTTCCAAACACAGATACGCAGTATTTT	CASSLGLPNTDTQYF
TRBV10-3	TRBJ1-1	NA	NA	TGTGCCATCAGTAGCCTTCAGGGGAACACTGAAGCTTTCTTT	CAISSLQGNTEAFF
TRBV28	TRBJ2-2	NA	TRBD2	TGTGCCAGCCGAGGACTAGCGGGAGTATCTACCGGGGAGCTGTTTTTT	CASRGLAGVSTGELFF
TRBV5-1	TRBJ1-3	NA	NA	TGCGCCAGCAGCTTAAACCTAGCCTCTGGAAACACCATATATTTT	CASSLNLASGNTIYF
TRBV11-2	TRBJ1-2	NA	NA	TGTGCCGGCAGCTTAGAGGGCAGGAATGGCTACACCTTC	CAGSLEGRNGYTF
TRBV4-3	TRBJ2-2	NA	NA	TGCGCCAGCAGCCAGAACGGGTGGCGTGTCGGGGAGCTGTTTTTT	CASSQNGWRVGELFF
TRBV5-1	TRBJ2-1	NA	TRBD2	TGCGCCAGCAGCTCTGGGACTAGCGGGAGCAATGAGCAGTTCTTC	CASSSGTSGSNEQFF
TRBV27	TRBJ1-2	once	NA	TGTGCCAGCGGACCCGGGACAACCGGCAGTGGCTACACCTTC	CASGPGTTGSGYTF
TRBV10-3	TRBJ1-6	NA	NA	TGTGCCATCAGTGAGCACCAGGGCTCACCCCTCCACTTT	CAISEHQGSPLHF
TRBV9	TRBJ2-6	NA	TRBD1	TGTGCCAGCAGCGGGACAGGGATTTTCTCTGGGGCCAACGTCCTGACTTTC	CASSGTGIFSGANVLTF
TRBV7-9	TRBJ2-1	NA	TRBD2	TGTGCCAGCAGCCTTTCGAGGGACTACCTTCGCAATGAGCAGTTCTTC	CASSLSRDYLRNEQFF
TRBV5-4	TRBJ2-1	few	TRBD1	TGTGCCAGCAGCTTGGGCCGGCGGTCGGACAGGGGTGGTCCCATGGTGCAGTTCTTC	CASSLGRRSDRGGPMVQFF
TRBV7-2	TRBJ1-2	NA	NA	TGTGCCAGCAGCTTAAACATCAACTATGGCTACACCTTC	CASSLNINYGYTF
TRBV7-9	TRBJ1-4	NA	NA	TGTGCCAGCAGCTTAGCGCCGGGGTCGGGAAATGAAAAACTGTTTTTT	CASSLAPGSGNEKLFF
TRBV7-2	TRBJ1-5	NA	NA	TGTGCCAGCAGCCCTTTCGGTCAGCCCCAGCATTTT	CASSPFGQPQHF
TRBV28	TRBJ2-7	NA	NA	TGTGCCAGCAGTTTTACCTGGCTCTACGAGCAGTACTTC	CASSFTWLYEQYF
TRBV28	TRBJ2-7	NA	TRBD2	TGTGCCAGCAGTCTCCCCACCAGCGGGGGCAGCTCCTACGAGCAGTACTTC	CASSLPTSGGSSYEQYF
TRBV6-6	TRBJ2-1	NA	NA	TGTGCCAGCCATCGGGAGATAGCGGACAATGAGCAGTTCTTC	CASHREIADNEQFF
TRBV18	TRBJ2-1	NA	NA	TGTGCCAGCTCCCTCAGCGTGGGTGAGCAGTTCTTC	CASSLSVGEQFF
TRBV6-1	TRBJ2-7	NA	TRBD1	TGTGCCAGCAGTGAAAGTGGGACAGCTTACGAGCAGTACTTC	CASSESGTAYEQYF
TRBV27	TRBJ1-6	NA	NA	TGTGCCAGCAGTTTCTCAGAGGGCTCCAATTCACCCCTCCACTTT	CASSFSEGSNSPLHF
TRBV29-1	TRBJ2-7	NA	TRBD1	TGCAGTGGAGGACAGGGTCCTGGAAACGAGCAGTACTTC	CSGGQGPGNEQYF
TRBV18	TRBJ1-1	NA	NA	TGTGCCAGCGAACAAGGGGGTACCACTGAAGCTTTCTTT	CASEQGGTTEAFF
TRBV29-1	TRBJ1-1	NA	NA	TGCAGCGTCCTAACAGGGACCGAAGCTTTCTTT	CSVLTGTEAFF
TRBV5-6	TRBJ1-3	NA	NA	TGTGCCAGCAGCTCAGCCGGTGCGGCTGGAAACACCATATATTTT	CASSSAGAAGNTIYF
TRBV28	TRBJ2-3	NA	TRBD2	TGTGCCAGCAGTCTAGCGGGAGGGCCGCCAGATACGCAGTATTTT	CASSLAGGPPDTQYF
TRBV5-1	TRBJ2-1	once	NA	TGCGCCAGCAGCTTGGCCCGACAGGACTACAATGAGCAGTTCTTC	CASSLARQDYNEQFF
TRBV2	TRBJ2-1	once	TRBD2	TGTGCCAGCAGGGATGGGACTAGCGGGATTGAGCAGTTCTTC	CASRDGTSGIEQFF